Each of the 26 T cell receptor beta chains below was sequenced from the same sample in a study of graft-versus-host responses after intestinal transplantation. Repertoires were generated with immunoSEQ multiplex PCR, while TCRdb's copy carries only in-frame clones and drops some. The data contain approximately 78,000 clones, about nine tenths of them singletons. Their antigen targets remain unknown. Sequenced here: unstimulated CD8+ T cells sorted from spleen or lymph node cells, sampled before transplant. The receptors derive from a human donor who was the organ donor for an intestinal transplant.

The genes are TRBV5-6 and TRBJ2-5, with a weak D call TRBD2 (6 bases). The length of the CDR3 is 13 residues. CDR1 and CDR2 from the germline V gene are SGHDT and YYEEEE. Trimming stripped 3 bases from V and 2 bases from J, with 8 bases between. In nucleotides, the CDR3 is TGTGCCAGCAGCTGGGGAGGACAAGAGACCCAGTACTTC. Translation gives CASSWGGQETQYF.

The chain has TRBV19 and TRBJ2-7; D is unclear. The CDR3 covers 15 residues. The V and J ends lost 2 bases and 3 bases respectively, with 14 bases between them. Germline lookup yields CDR1 LNHDA and CDR2 SQIVND (reference sequence). For the CDR3, the DNA is TGTGCCAGTAGTATAACGACCCCGCCAGACTACGAGCAGTACTTC. This encodes CASSITTPPDYEQYF. Full variable domain (remainder filled in from reference TRBV19 and TRBJ2-7): DGGITQSPKYLFRKEGQNVTLSCEQNLNHDAMYWYRQDPGQGLRLIYYSQIVNDFQKGDIAEGYSVSREKKESFPLTVTSAQKNPTAFYLCASSITTPPDYEQYFGPGTRLTVT.

This clone was recorded only once. The chain joins TRBV6-5 to TRBJ2-3; D possibly corresponds to TRBD2 (7 bases). The CDR3 is made up of 14 amino acids. From germline, CDR1 is MNHEY and CDR2 SVGAGI. Trimming took off 4 bases at V and 4 bases at J, with 12 bases between the two ends. CDR3 nucleotides: TGTGCCAGCAGTTCCGGGGGGCCCGCAGATACGCAGTATTTT. Translating gives CASSSGGPADTQYF.

The CDR3 DNA is TGTGCCAGCAGCGTAGCTGATCAGGATTACCTTACTAACTATGGCTACACCTTC. Residues: CASSVADQDYLTNYGYTF. J is TRBJ1-2 and V is TRBV9; D is undetermined. This CDR3 has 18 residues. Germline-derived CDR1 and CDR2 are SGDLS and YYNGEE. Trimming removed 0 bases at V and 0 bases at J, with 18 bases between.

V is TRBV7-9 and J is TRBJ2-7, with a weak D call TRBD1 (6 bases). The V end lost 4 bases, the J end lost 2 bases, and 15 bases lay between the germline ends. Germline CDR1 SEHNR, CDR2 FQNEAQ (reference sequence). There are 15 residues in the CDR3. The CDR3 loop reads CASSSDGTPAYEQYF. CDR3 nucleotides: TGTGCCAGCAGCTCAGACGGGACACCAGCCTACGAGCAGTACTTC.

The chain combines TRBV13 with TRBJ2-3; D is uncertain. Germline CDR1 is PRHDT and CDR2 is FYEKMQ (reference sequence). The V and J ends lost 0 bases and 3 bases respectively, with 1 base between them. CDR3 length: 12 amino acids. CDR3 nucleotide sequence: TGTGCCAGCAGCTTAGGGACAGATACGCAGTATTTT. Its protein is CASSLGTDTQYF.

The chain combines TRBV4-1 with TRBJ2-3, with 8 nucleotides matching TRBD1. Per the germline V gene, CDR1 is MGHRA and CDR2 is YSYEKL. V shed 1 base, J shed 2 bases, and the junction held 14 bases outside the gene matches. This CDR3 has 19 amino acids. CDR3 loop: CASSQVISLGQAPTDTQYF. The CDR3 DNA reads as TGCGCCAGCAGCCAAGTAATTAGTTTGGGACAGGCCCCCACAGATACGCAGTATTTT.

V usage is TRBV7-4 and J usage is TRBJ1-2; D is perhaps TRBD1 (5 bases). Per germline, CDR1 SGHVT and CDR2 SQSDAQ. This CDR3 is built from 12 residues. V was cut by 6 bases and J by 8 bases, with 13 bases left in between. The CDR3 sequence: CASRYRRQGYTF. DNA for the CDR3: TGTGCCAGCAGGTACCGTCGACAGGGCTACACCTTC.

V is TRBV19 and J is TRBJ2-5, with D perhaps matching TRBD2 (5 bases). The germline V gene encodes CDR1 LNHDA and CDR2 SQIVND (reference sequence). This CDR3 is 13 amino acids long. Trimming stripped 4 bases from V and 1 base from J, with 7 bases between. This CDR3 is CASSKLGQETQYF. CDR3 DNA sequence: TGTGCCAGTAGTAAACTAGGCCAAGAGACCCAGTACTTC. Using reference TRBV19 and TRBJ2-5 for the parts outside the CDR3, the full variable domain is DGGITQSPKYLFRKEGQNVTLSCEQNLNHDAMYWYRQDPGQGLRLIYYSQIVNDFQKGDIAEGYSVSREKKESFPLTVTSAQKNPTAFYLCASSKLGQETQYFGPGTRLLVL.

CDR3 coding DNA: TGTGCCAGCAGGGGGCGGACTAGCGGGGGTTACAATGAGCAGTTCTTC. It codes for CASRGRTSGGYNEQFF. This chain links TRBV7-8 with TRBJ2-1, with 13 bases lining up with TRBD2. The V segment lost 6 bases and the J segment 4 bases; nucleotides outside the gene matches: 6. CDR3 length: 16 residues. CDR1 is SGHVS, CDR2 FQNEAQ, per germline.

The chain recombines TRBV15 with TRBJ2-5, with D tentatively TRBD2 (6 bases). The CDR3 is 14 residues long. Per germline, CDR1 LNHNV and CDR2 YYDKDF (reference sequence). V shed 5 bases and J shed 2 bases, with 12 bases lying between them. The CDR3, as DNA: TGTGCCACCAGCCTAGGGACTGATCAAGAGACCCAGTACTTC. This translates into CATSLGTDQETQYF.

The chain couples TRBV5-1 to TRBJ2-7; 11 bases are shared with TRBD1. From germline, CDR1 is SGHRS and CDR2 YFSETQ. This CDR3 region has 15 residues. Germline trimming cut 4 bases from V and 2 bases from J; bases unmatched to any gene: 5. As DNA, the CDR3 is TGCGCCAGCAGCGGGGGGACAGGGGGTCCCTACGAGCAGTACTTC. It specifies CASSGGTGGPYEQYF.

The rearrangement joins TRBV6-5 to TRBJ1-2, with D perhaps matching TRBD1 (5 bases). Germline V gene lookup returns CDR1 MNHEY and CDR2 SVGAGI. The CDR3 loop spans 13 amino acids. Trimming left V 2 bases short and J 8 bases short, with 12 bases between. CDR3 in amino acids: CASSYGGGGGYTF. The CDR3 coding sequence is TGTGCCAGCAGTTACGGGGGGGGAGGAGGCTACACCTTC.

V gene TRBV4-1 combines with J gene TRBJ1-3; weak D call: TRBD1 (6 bases). The CDR3 consists of 17 residues. Trimming took 5 bases from V and 1 from J, leaving 18 bases between them. The germline CDR1 and CDR2 sequences are MGHRA and YSYEKL. CDR3 DNA: TGCGCCAGCAGCGCTGCCCGGGGGGGCAGTTCTGGAAACACCATATATTTT. Its protein product is CASSAARGGSSGNTIYF.

This sequence joins TRBV2 and TRBJ2-1, with D maybe TRBD2 (7 bases). CDR3 length: 14 residues. With 10 bases removed from V and 0 bases from J, the gap between germline ends came to 13 bases. Germline V CDR1 and CDR2: SNHLY, FYNNEI. CDR3 coding DNA: TGTGCCAACGCGGGGGCAAGCTCCTACAATGAGCAGTTCTTC. It specifies CANAGASSYNEQFF.

This clone occurred once. The genes are TRBV28 and TRBJ2-3; perhaps TRBD1 as D (5 bases). The CDR3 is 16 residues long. Germline V CDR1 and CDR2: MDHEN, SYDVKM. Trimming took off 3 bases at V and 2 bases at J, with 15 bases between the two ends. CDR3 loop: CASSFWGREATDTQYF. CDR3 bases: TGTGCCAGCAGTTTTTGGGGCAGGGAAGCCACAGATACGCAGTATTTT. Using reference TRBV28 and TRBJ2-3 for the parts outside the CDR3, the full variable domain is DVKVTQSSRYLVKRTGEKVFLECVQDMDHENMFWYRQDPGLGLRLIYFSYDVKMKEKGDIPEGYSVSREKKERFSLILESASTNQTSMYLCASSFWGREATDTQYFGPGTRLTVL.

This chain's CDR3 is CASSQGPVTGNYEQYF. Written as DNA, the CDR3 is TGTGCCAGCAGCCAGGGCCCAGTGACGGGGAACTACGAGCAGTACTTC. The chain recombines TRBV27 with TRBJ2-7; D could derive from TRBD1 or TRBD2 (5 bases each). Germline values: CDR1 MNHEY, CDR2 SMNVEV (reference sequence). Trimming pared 6 bases from V and 3 bases from J, leaving 21 bases between. This CDR3 region has 16 residues.

This chain links TRBV6-5 with TRBJ1-6; possibly TRBD1 for D (5 bases). Looked up from germline, CDR1 is MNHEY and CDR2 is SVGAGI. This CDR3 contains 14 residues. The V end was cut by 10 bases, the J end by 8 bases, with 18 bases between. As DNA, the CDR3 is TGTGCCACCGCGGGGGGGACGCGGGATTCACCCCTCCACTTT. This translates into CATAGGTRDSPLHF.

DNA for the CDR3: TGCGCCAGCAGCTTGGAACTCCACGGGGAGCAGTACTTC. Translation gives CASSLELHGEQYF. The rearrangement links TRBV5-1 to TRBJ2-7, with D unresolved. Germline CDR1 SGHRS, CDR2 YFSETQ. V lost 0 bases, J lost 7 bases, and 11 bases lay in between. The CDR3 totals 13 residues.

The rearrangement joins TRBV19 to TRBJ2-3; D is unresolved. The germline V gene encodes CDR1 LNHDA and CDR2 SQIVND (reference sequence). The CDR3 sequence is 16 residues long. V was trimmed by 1 base and J by 1 base, leaving 12 bases between them. The CDR3 nucleotides are TGTGCCAGTAGTATAGTTCCGGGTAAGGGCACAGATACGCAGTATTTT. Translating gives CASSIVPGKGTDTQYF. Full variable domain (rest looked up from reference TRBV19 and TRBJ2-3): DGGITQSPKYLFRKEGQNVTLSCEQNLNHDAMYWYRQDPGQGLRLIYYSQIVNDFQKGDIAEGYSVSREKKESFPLTVTSAQKNPTAFYLCASSIVPGKGTDTQYFGPGTRLTVL.

There are a few counts of this clone. CDR3 coding DNA: TGTGCCAGCAGCACCACACGATACATTCAGTACTTC. Translating gives CASSTTRYIQYF. The chain links TRBV28 to TRBJ2-4; D remains ambiguous. This CDR3 is built from 12 residues. With 6 bases removed from V and 8 bases from J, the gap between germline ends came to 11 bases. Germline V gives CDR1 MDHEN, CDR2 SYDVKM.

This chain links TRBV29-1 with TRBJ2-2; 12 bases match TRBD2. The CDR3 covers 17 residues. CDR1 and CDR2 (germline): SQVTM, ANQGSEA. V was clipped by 6 bases and J by 0 bases; unmatched bases: 8. CDR3 bases: TGCAGCGTCGACGCTAGCGGGGGGGCTTCGAACACCGGGGAGCTGTTTTTT. This encodes CSVDASGGASNTGELFF.

The chain couples TRBV19 to TRBJ1-1, with TRBD1 matching 8 bases. Germline loops: CDR1 LNHDA, CDR2 SQIVND (reference sequence). V shed 7 bases, J shed 4 bases, and the junction held 14 bases outside the gene matches. CDR3 length equals 16 residues. CDR3 in DNA: TGTGCCAGTATTGGGACAGGTCTTTCGTTGAGCACTGAAGCTTTCTTT. It encodes CASIGTGLSLSTEAFF.

The chain has TRBV4-1 and TRBJ2-2; D is perhaps TRBD2 (6 bases). There are 14 residues in the CDR3. Germline CDR1 reads MGHRA; CDR2 reads YSYEKL. Trimming removed 1 base from V and 3 bases from J, with 6 bases in between. In nucleotides, the CDR3 is TGCGCCAGCAGCCAAGGGGAGGACACCGGGGAGCTGTTTTTT. Translation: CASSQGEDTGELFF.

This chain uses TRBV5-3 with TRBJ1-2, with D hard to call. TRBV5-3 is recorded as an ORF, its role being uncertain. Trimming took off 0 bases at V and 6 bases at J, with 9 bases between the two ends. CDR3 length: 13 amino acids. In DNA form, the CDR3 reads TGTGCCAGAAGCTTGGGCACTGGGGATGGCTACACCTTC. This translates into CARSLGTGDGYTF.

This chain joins TRBV6-1 and TRBJ2-7; D is possibly TRBD1 (6 bases). The CDR3 has 15 amino acids. V lost 1 base and J 0 bases, leaving 10 bases between the germline ends. Germline V lookup: CDR1 MNHNS, CDR2 SASEGT. The CDR3 loop is CASSEGWTASYEQYF. The CDR3 DNA follows: TGTGCCAGCAGTGAAGGGTGGACAGCCTCCTACGAGCAGTACTTC.